The next 11 T cell receptor beta chains were all read from a single sample in a study of breast tumors, draining lymph nodes, adjacent tissues. Breast cancer patients provided tissue from their axillary draining lymph nodes. TCRdb used MiXCR to reprocess the multiplex PCR reads, holding one entry per CDR3 protein. Here the sample spans 150,000 to 200,000 distinct CDR3 sequences, approximately 30% being singletons. Sequencing used axillary lymph node tissue. The receptors shown here come from a female donor with breast cancer. Some clones in this sample may be carry-over from other donors' samples.

The V and J genes are TRBV18 and TRBJ1-1; possibly TRBD1 for D (6 bases). V gave up 2 bases and J gave up 5 bases, with 12 bases separating them. The germline CDR1 and CDR2 sequences are KGHSH and LQKENI. This CDR3 is built from 14 residues. The CDR3 DNA follows: TGTGCCAGCTCACCAATTCAGGGGTGGACTGAAGCTTTCTTT. It is translated as CASSPIQGWTEAFF.

Regarding this clonotype: A junction boundary mismatches the germline segment, possibly from a read error. The gene calls are TRBV2 and TRBJ2-2; D is ambiguous. Germline V gene data show CDR1 as SNHLY and CDR2 as FYNNEI. This CDR3 spans 13 amino acids. In nucleotides, the CDR3 is TGCGCCAGCAGACTCACCATGACCGGGGAGCTGTTTTTT. Translating it yields CASRLTMTGELFF.

The sample holds many counts of this clonotype. The gene calls are TRBV5-8 and TRBJ2-7; D is possibly TRBD1 or TRBD2 (6 bases each). Trimming cost V 5 bases and J 10 bases, with 19 bases left between them. The CDR3 loop spans 13 amino acids. Germline CDR1 SGHTS, CDR2 YDEGEE. CDR3 DNA sequence: TGTGCCAGCAGGCCGGGACAACGCGGGGAACAGTACTTC. It yields the protein CASRPGQRGEQYF.

This clonotype was detected ten times or more. The CDR3 reads CASSLVYTDEQYF. The CDR3 DNA reads TGTGCCAGCAGCTTAGTTTATACCGACGAGCAGTACTTC. The chain recombines TRBV7-2 with TRBJ2-7; D uncertain. CDR1 and CDR2 (germline): SGHTA, FQGNSA. V was shortened by 1 base and J by 5 bases, with 9 bases between the two germline ends. CDR3 length equals 13 residues.

Worth noting for this clonotype: A much larger clonotype is one base distant, so this may be a read error. The chain links TRBV5-6 to TRBJ1-5; maybe TRBD1 (6 bases). Trimming took 4 bases from V and 2 from J, leaving 19 bases between them. The CDR3 contains 17 residues. Germline values: CDR1 SGHDT, CDR2 YYEEEE. Here the CDR3 DNA reads TGTGCCAGCAGCCGGACGCGACCGGGGGCGGGCAATCAGCCCCAGCATTTT. It yields the protein CASSRTRPGAGNQPQHF.

This clonotype was detected ten times or more. The V gene is TRBV19, the J gene TRBJ1-4; the D gene is possibly TRBD1 (5 bases). V shed 9 bases and J shed 0 bases, with 17 bases lying between them. CDR1 LNHDA and CDR2 SQIVND come from the germline V gene (reference sequence). The CDR3 is 16 residues long. CDR3 nucleotides: TGTGCCAGGAGGATTGAATGGGACGCAACTAATGAAAAACTGTTTTTT. The encoded protein is CARRIEWDATNEKLFF.

The gene calls are TRBV9 and TRBJ1-2; no reliable D call. Trimming took 0 bases from V and 2 from J, leaving 8 bases between them. The CDR3 has 14 amino acids. Germline V CDR1 and CDR2: SGDLS, YYNGEE. This CDR3 reads CASSVGWVNYGYTF. Written as DNA, the CDR3 is TGTGCCAGCAGCGTAGGTTGGGTAAACTATGGCTACACCTTC.

As concerns this clonotype: A much larger clonotype is one base distant, so this may be a read error. The rearrangement links TRBV6-6 to TRBJ2-1, with 10 positions matching TRBD2. Trimming took 5 bases from V and 10 from J; bases not matched to a gene: 20. CDR1 MNHNY and CDR2 SVGAGI come from the germline V gene (reference sequence). This CDR3 has 18 residues. The CDR3 DNA reads TGTGCCAGCAGTCACTGGGTGTCTAGCGGGAGCCCATGGGTGGAGCAGTTCTTC. Its translation is CASSHWVSSGSPWVEQFF.

This clonotype was found a few times. The genes are TRBV5-1 and TRBJ1-1, with TRBD1 as a possible D gene (5 bases). The CDR3 contains 15 residues. CDR1 is SGHRS and CDR2 is YFSETQ in the germline V gene. Deletions cut 1 base from V and 0 bases from J, with 10 bases between. CDR3 sequence: CASSLRAGLNTEAFF. The CDR3 coding sequence is TGCGCCAGCAGCTTGCGGGCAGGGCTGAACACTGAAGCTTTCTTT.

V and J are TRBV6-6 and TRBJ2-1; D not certain. The CDR3 sequence is 14 residues long. Between the trimmed V and J ends, which lost 0 bases and 7 bases, there was a span of 10 bases. Per the germline V gene, CDR1 is MNHNY and CDR2 is SVGAGI (reference sequence). The CDR3 DNA sequence: TGTGCCAGCAGTTACTCAGGGAATGGGAATGAGCAGTTCTTC. It translates to CASSYSGNGNEQFF.

There are many counts of this clonotype. The chain joins TRBV4-2 to TRBJ2-2; D ambiguous. The CDR3 is made up of 16 amino acids. Germline CDR1 and CDR2: LGHNA and YNFKEQ. V lost 0 bases to trimming and J lost 0 bases, with 8 bases between them. The CDR3 here is CASSQDFLANTGELFF. CDR3 coding DNA: TGTGCCAGCAGCCAAGATTTTCTCGCGAACACCGGGGAGCTGTTTTTT.